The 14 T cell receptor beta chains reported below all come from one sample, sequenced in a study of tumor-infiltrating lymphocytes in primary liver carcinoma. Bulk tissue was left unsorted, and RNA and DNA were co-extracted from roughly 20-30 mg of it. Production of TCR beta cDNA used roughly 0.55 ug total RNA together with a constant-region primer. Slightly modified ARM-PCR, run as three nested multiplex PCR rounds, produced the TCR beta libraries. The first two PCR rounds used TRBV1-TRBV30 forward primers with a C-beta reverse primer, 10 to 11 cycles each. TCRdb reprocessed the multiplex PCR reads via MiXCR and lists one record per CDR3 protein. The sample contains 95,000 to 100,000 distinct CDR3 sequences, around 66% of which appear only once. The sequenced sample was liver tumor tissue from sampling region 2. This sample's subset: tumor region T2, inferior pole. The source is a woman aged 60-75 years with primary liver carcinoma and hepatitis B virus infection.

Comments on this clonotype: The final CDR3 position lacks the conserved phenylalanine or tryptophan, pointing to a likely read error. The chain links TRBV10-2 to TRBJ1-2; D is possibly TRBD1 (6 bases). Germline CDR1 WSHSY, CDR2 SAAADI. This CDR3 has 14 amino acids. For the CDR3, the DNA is TGCGTCAGCAACGACAGGACCTTAAACTATGGCTACACCTTG. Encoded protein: CVSNDRTLNYGYTL.

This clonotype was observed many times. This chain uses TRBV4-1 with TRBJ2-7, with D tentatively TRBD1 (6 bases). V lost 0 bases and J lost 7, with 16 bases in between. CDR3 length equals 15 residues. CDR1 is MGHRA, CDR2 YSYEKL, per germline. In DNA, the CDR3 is TGCGCCAGCAGCCAAGACGGCACAGGGTTAGGAGAGCAGTACTTC. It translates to CASSQDGTGLGEQYF.

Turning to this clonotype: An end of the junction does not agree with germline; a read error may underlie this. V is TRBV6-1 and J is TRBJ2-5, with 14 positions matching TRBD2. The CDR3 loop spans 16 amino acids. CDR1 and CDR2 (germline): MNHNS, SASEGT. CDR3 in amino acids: CVSSGSRLAGGRAQYF. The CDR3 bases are TGTGTCAGCAGTGGCTCAAGACTAGCGGGAGGGAGGGCCCAGTACTTC.

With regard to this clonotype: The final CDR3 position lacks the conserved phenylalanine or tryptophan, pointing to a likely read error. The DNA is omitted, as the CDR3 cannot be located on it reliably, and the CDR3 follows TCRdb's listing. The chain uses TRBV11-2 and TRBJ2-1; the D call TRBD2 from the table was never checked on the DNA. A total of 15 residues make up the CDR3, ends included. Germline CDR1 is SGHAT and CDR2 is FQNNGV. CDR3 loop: CASSLRGLDYNEQLI.

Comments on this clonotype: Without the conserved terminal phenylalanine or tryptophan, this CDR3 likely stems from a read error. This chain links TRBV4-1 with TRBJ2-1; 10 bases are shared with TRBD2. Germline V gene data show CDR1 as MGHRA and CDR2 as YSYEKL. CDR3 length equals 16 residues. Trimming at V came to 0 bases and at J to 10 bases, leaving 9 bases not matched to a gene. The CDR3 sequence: CASSQDVGLAAREQFS. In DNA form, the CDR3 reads TGCGCCAGCAGCCAAGATGTTGGACTAGCGGCGCGGGAGCAGTTCTCC.

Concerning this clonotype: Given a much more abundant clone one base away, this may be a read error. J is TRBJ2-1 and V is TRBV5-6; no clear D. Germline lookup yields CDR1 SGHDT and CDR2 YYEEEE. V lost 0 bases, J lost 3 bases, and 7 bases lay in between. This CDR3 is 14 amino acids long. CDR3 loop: CASSLGWHYNEQFF. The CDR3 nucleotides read TGTGCCAGCAGCTTGGGGTGGCACTACAATGAGCAGTTCTTC.

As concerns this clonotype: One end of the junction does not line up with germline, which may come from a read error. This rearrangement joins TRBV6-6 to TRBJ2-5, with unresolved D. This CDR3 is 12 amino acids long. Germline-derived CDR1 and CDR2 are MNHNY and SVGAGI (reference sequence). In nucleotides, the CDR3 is TGTGCCAACAGTTACTCCAGAGAGACACAGAACTTC. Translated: CANSYSRETQNF.

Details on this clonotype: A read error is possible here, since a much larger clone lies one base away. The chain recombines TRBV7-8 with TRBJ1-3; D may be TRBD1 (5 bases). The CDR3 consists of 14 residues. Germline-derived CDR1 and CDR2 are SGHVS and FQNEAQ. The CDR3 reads CTSSAQGTGNTIYF. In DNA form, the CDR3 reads TGTACCAGCAGCGCCCAGGGTACTGGAAACACCATATATTTT.

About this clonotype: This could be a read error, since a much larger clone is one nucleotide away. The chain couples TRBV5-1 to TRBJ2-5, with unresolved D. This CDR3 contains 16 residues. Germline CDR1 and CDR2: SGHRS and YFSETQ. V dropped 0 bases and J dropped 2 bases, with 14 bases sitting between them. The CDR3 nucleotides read TGCGCCAGCAGCTTGGTCCGCGTGACACAACAAGAGACCCAGTACTTC. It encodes CASSLVRVTQQETQYF.

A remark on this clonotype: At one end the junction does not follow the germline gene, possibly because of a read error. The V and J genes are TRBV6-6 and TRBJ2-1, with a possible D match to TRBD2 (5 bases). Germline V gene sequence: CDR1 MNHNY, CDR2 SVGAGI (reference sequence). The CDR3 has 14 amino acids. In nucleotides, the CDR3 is TGTGCCAGCAAGGAGCGGATACCTCTCCATGAGCAGCTCTTC. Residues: CASKERIPLHEQLF.

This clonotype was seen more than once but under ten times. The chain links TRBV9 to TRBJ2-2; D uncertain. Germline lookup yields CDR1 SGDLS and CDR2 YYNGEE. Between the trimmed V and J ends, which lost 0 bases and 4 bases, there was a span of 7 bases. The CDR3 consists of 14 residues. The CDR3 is CASSVGRITGELFF. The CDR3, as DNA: TGTGCCAGCAGCGTAGGAAGGATCACCGGGGAGCTGTTTTTT. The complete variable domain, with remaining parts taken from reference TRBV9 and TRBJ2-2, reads DSGVTQTPKHLITATGQRVTLRCSPRSGDLSVYWYQQSLDQGLQFLIQYYNGEERAKGNILERFSAQQFPDLHSELNLSSLELGDSALYFCASSVGRITGELFFGEGSRLTVL.

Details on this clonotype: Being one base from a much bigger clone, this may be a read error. CDR3: CASSLQVWTSDLHTGDLFF. The CDR3 DNA sequence: TGTGCCAGCAGCCTCCAGGTGTGGACTAGCGACCTCCACACCGGGGATCTGTTTTTT. The rearrangement links TRBV5-4 to TRBJ2-2, with TRBD2 identical over 9 bases. This CDR3 spans 19 amino acids. The germline V gene encodes CDR1 SGHNT and CDR2 YYREEE (reference sequence).

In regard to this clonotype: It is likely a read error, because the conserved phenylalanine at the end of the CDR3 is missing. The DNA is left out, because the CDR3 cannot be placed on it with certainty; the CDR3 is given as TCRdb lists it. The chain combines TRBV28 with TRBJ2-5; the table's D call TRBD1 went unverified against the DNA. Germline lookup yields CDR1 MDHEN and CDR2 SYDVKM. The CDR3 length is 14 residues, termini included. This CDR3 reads CASSLQGKAETHYS.

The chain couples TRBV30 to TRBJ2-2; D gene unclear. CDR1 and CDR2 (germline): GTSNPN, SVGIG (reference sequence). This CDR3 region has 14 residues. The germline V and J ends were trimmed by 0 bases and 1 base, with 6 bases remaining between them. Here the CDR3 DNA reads TGTGCCTGGAGTGTTATGGAGAACACCGGGGAGCTGTTTTTT. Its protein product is CAWSVMENTGELFF. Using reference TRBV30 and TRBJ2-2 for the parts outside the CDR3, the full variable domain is SQTIHQWPATLVQPVGSPLSLECTVEGTSNPNLYWYRQAAGRGLQLLFYSVGIGQISSEVPQNLSASRPQDRQFILSSKKLLLSDSGFYLCAWSVMENTGELFFGEGSRLTVL.